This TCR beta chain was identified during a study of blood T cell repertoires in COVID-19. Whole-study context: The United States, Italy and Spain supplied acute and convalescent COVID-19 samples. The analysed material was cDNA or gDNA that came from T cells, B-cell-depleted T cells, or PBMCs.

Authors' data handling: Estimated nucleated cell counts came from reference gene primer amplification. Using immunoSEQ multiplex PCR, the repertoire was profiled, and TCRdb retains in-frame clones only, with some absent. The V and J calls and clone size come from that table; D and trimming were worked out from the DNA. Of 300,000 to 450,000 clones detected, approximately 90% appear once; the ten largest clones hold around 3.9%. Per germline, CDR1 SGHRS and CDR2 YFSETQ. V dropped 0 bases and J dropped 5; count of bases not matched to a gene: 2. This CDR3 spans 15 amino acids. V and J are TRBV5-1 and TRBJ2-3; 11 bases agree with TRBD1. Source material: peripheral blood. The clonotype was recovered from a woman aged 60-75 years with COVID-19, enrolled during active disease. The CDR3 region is CASSLGTGGGDTQYF. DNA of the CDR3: TGCGCCAGCAGCTTGGGGACAGGGGGCGGAGATACGCAGTATTTT.